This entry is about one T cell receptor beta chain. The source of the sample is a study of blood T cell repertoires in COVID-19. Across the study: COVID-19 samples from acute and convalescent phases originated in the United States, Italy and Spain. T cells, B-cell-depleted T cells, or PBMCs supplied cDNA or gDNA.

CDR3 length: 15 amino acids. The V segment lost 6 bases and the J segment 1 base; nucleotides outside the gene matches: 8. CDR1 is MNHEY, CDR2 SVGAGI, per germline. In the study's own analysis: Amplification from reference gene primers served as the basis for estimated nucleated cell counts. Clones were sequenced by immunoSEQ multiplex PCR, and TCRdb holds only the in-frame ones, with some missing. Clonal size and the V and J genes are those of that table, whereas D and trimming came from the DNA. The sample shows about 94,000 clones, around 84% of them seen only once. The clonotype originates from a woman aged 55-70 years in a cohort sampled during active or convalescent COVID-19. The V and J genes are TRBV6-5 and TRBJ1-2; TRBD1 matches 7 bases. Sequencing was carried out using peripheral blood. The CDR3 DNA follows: TGTGCCAGCAGAAAAACAGGGGCCATTAACTATGGCTACACCTTC. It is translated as CASRKTGAINYGYTF.